This T cell receptor beta chain came from a study of T cells after yellow fever vaccination. The table lists this clonotype with a few counts. The CDR3 runs to 14 residues. Germline V gene data show CDR1 as SGHTA and CDR2 as FQGNSA. V lost 2 bases, J lost 3 bases, and 8 bases lay in between. TCRdb re-analysed the 5' RACE reads in MiXCR, keeping a single row per CDR3 protein. The sample lists 350,000 to 450,000 distinct CDR3 sequences, around 6.4% occurring once. V gene TRBV7-2 combines with J gene TRBJ2-1; TRBD2 might be the D (5 bases). The source of this sequence is a man under 40 who received the YFV17D yellow fever vaccine. Sequenced material: PBMCs, taken 5 days after the yellow fever booster vaccination. CDR3 sequence reads: CASSLRGFYNEQFF. The CDR3 coding sequence is TGTGCCAGCAGCTTACGGGGTTTCTACAATGAGCAGTTCTTC.